This T cell receptor (beta chain) was identified in a study of shared clonotypes between healthy human individuals. This clone was observed once. Its antigen is unidentified. Study results and caveats: Among donors, the sharing of clonotypes was expected to be influenced by sequencing depth.

The CDR3 loop spans 15 amino acids. Per germline, CDR1 SGHNT and CDR2 YYREEE (reference sequence). V lost 0 bases to trimming and J lost 4 bases, with 13 bases between them. Data came from immunoSEQ multiplex PCR; TCRdb stores just in-frame clones and leaves some out. The data hold 950,000 to 1,200,000 clones, with about 80% observed a single time. This TCR was sampled from a man between 18 and 29 years old in good health. Some clones in this sample may be carry-over from other donors' samples. This chain links TRBV5-4 with TRBJ1-1; TRBD1 might be the D (6 bases). The sample taken for sequencing was memory CD4+ T cells from PBMCs. Subset noted: CD45RA-negative fraction. Here the CDR3 DNA reads TGTGCCAGCAGCTTGGGTGGGGGGGCTGGCACTGAAGCTTTCTTT. Translation gives CASSLGGGAGTEAFF.